The rows below give T cell receptor beta chains drawn from one sample of a study of blood T cell repertoires in COVID-19. TCRdb's copy holds only in-frame clones and misses some; the assay was immunoSEQ multiplex PCR. This sample has 150,000 to 200,000 clones, with about 77% found just once. Material for sequencing was peripheral blood. These receptors all come from a woman of 80 years or more with acute or convalescent COVID-19. Each CDR3 is given with its conserved first and last residue. A D gene is named only where the DNA matches it firmly. Size is omitted from some rows. Given values are once, few, many or a class for expanded clones.

TRBD2	TRBV11-2	TRBJ2-4	.	TGTGCCAGCAGCTTTCAGCGGGGGGGAGCCAAAAACATTCAGTACTTC	CASSFQRGGAKNIQYF
.	TRBV10-1	TRBJ2-4	.	TGCGCCAGCAGCCCTGGGGCAGGGGGGTTAGAAAACATTCAGTACTTC	CASSPGAGGLENIQYF
TRBD2	TRBV19	TRBJ2-7	.	TGTGCCAGTAGTATGTCGGGGGGATCCTACGAGCAGTACTTC	CASSMSGGSYEQYF
.	TRBV9	TRBJ1-5	.	TGTGCCAGCAGCGCCCCAGGGATTTCTCAGCCCCAGCATTTT	CASSAPGISQPQHF
TRBD1	TRBV7-8	TRBJ2-7	.	TGTGCCAGCAGCTTAGTAGGAACAGGGGGACACGAGCAGTACTTC	CASSLVGTGGHEQYF
.	TRBV6-1	TRBJ1-1	.	TGTGCCAGCAGTGACGAGCGCTACACTGAAGCTTTCTTT	CASSDERYTEAFF
TRBD1	TRBV3-1/TRBV3-2	TRBJ2-7	.	TGTGCCAGCAGCCAGAGGACAGGGCCCTTCCCTGGCGAGCAGTACTTC	CASSQRTGPFPGEQYF
TRBD1	TRBV20-1	TRBJ1-1	.	TGCAGTGCTAGTACACAGGGGGCGAACACTGAAGCTTTCTTT	CSASTQGANTEAFF
TRBD1	TRBV5-8	TRBJ2-5	.	TGTGCCAGCAGCCAGGGACAGGTCAGAGAGACCCAGTACTTC	CASSQGQVRETQYF
.	TRBV19	TRBJ2-7	once	TGTGCCAGTAGTATGGGGGGACAGTCTACCTACGAGCAGTACTTC	CASSMGGQSTYEQYF
.	TRBV19	TRBJ1-2	.	TGTGCCAGTAGTATACAGGGCTATGGCTACACCTTC	CASSIQGYGYTF
.	TRBV4-1	TRBJ1-2	.	TGCGCCAGCAGCCCCGGCGCGGGGAACCCTTATGGCTACACCTTC	CASSPGAGNPYGYTF
TRBD1	TRBV5-8	TRBJ2-2	.	TGTGCCAGCAACCCGGGACAGATACCCACCGGGGAGCTGTTTTTT	CASNPGQIPTGELFF
TRBD2	TRBV4-1	TRBJ2-1	.	TGCGCCAGCAGCCAAGAGGGGACTAGCGGGGGGGTCCGAGTCAATGAGCAGTTCTTC	CASSQEGTSGGVRVNEQFF
TRBD1	TRBV27	TRBJ1-5	.	TGTGCCAGCAGGGACAGGGGAAATCAGCCCCAGCATTTT	CASRDRGNQPQHF
.	TRBV3-1/TRBV3-2	TRBJ2-3	.	TGTGCCAGCAGCCAAGAGGGGCGTACGCAGTATTTT	CASSQEGRTQYF
.	TRBV5-1	TRBJ1-5	few	TGCGCCAGCAGGGCGGAACCAGGGATCCATCAGCCCCAGCATTTT	CASRAEPGIHQPQHF
.	TRBV3-1/TRBV3-2	TRBJ1-2	few	TGTGCCAGCAGCCAAGTATCAGGGAACTATGGCTACACCTTC	CASSQVSGNYGYTF
.	TRBV7-9	TRBJ2-3	.	TGTGCCAGCAGCTTATCCCAACAGTCGGATACGCAGTATTTT	CASSLSQQSDTQYF
TRBD1	TRBV10-1	TRBJ1-2	.	TGCGCCAGCAGCCCGGACAGGGGCTATGGCTACACCTTC	CASSPDRGYGYTF
TRBD1	TRBV28	TRBJ2-1	.	TGTGCCAGCAGACCGGGACAGGGGATCCGCATTGTAGGCAATGAGCAGTTCTTC	CASRPGQGIRIVGNEQFF
TRBD2	TRBV5-1	TRBJ2-2	.	TGCGCCAGCAGCTTGTCGGGAGGACCATACACCGGGGAGCTGTTTTTT	CASSLSGGPYTGELFF
.	TRBV5-1	TRBJ2-7	.	TGCGCCAGCAGGTTGCAAGAGGGTGCCGAGCAGTACTTC	CASRLQEGAEQYF
TRBD1	TRBV15	TRBJ1-6	.	TGTGCCACCAGCAGAGTCGACAGGGGATCTTATAATTCACCCCTCCACTTT	CATSRVDRGSYNSPLHF
TRBD2	TRBV6-5	TRBJ2-7	.	TGTGCCAGCAGTTACCGGGGACTAGCGGAATCCTACGAGCAGTACTTC	CASSYRGLAESYEQYF
.	TRBV6-5	TRBJ1-2	.	TGTGCCAGCAGTTACTTCGGCGGCGGCTACACCTTC	CASSYFGGGYTF
TRBD2	TRBV7-9	TRBJ2-1	.	TGTGCCAGCAGCGGGCAAGGGACTAGCGGGTCCCATGAGCAGTTCTTC	CASSGQGTSGSHEQFF
.	TRBV5-1	TRBJ1-4	.	TGCGCCAGCAGTCGGGGTGGGGGCTCGGAAAAACTGTTTTTT	CASSRGGGSEKLFF
.	TRBV11-2	TRBJ1-3	few	TGTGCCAGCAGCTGGGCGGGTTCTGGAAACACCATATATTTT	CASSWAGSGNTIYF
.	TRBV19	TRBJ1-4	.	TGTGCCAGTAGTAGTGGGGAGGCCTTTTCAAATGAAAAACTGTTTTTT	CASSSGEAFSNEKLFF
TRBD1	TRBV6-5	TRBJ1-1	.	TGTGCCAGCACCGGACAGGGTGGCACTGAAGCTTTCTTT	CASTGQGGTEAFF
.	TRBV7-8	TRBJ2-5	.	TGTGCCAGCAGCTTAGTTGAGAGGTTTCGAGAGACCCAGTACTTC	CASSLVERFRETQYF
.	TRBV4-2	TRBJ2-3	.	TGTGCCAGCAGCCAGGAACAACCCGGGGGCACAGATACGCAGTATTTT	CASSQEQPGGTDTQYF
.	TRBV3-1/TRBV3-2	TRBJ1-1	.	TGTGCCAGCAGCCAAGTAACAGGGAAAGCTTTCTTT	CASSQVTGKAFF
.	TRBV4-1	TRBJ2-5	.	TGCGCCAGCAGCCAAGACCCACCTGGACAAATCCAAGAGACCCAGTACTTC	CASSQDPPGQIQETQYF
TRBD2	TRBV27	TRBJ2-1	few	TGTGCCAGCAGTTTAACTACCGGGACTACCTACAATGAGCAGTTCTTC	CASSLTTGTTYNEQFF
TRBD1	TRBV27	TRBJ1-5	.	TGTGCCAGCAGTGGGGGACAGGGCAATCAGCCCCAGCATTTT	CASSGGQGNQPQHF
.	TRBV6-2/TRBV6-3	TRBJ1-6	.	TGTGCCAGCAGTTACCGCCTTCAGCGTTCACCCCTCCACTTT	CASSYRLQRSPLHF
TRBD1	TRBV6-5	TRBJ1-1	.	TGTGCCAGCAGTTACTATCAGGGGGCGCACACTGAAGCTTTCTTT	CASSYYQGAHTEAFF
TRBD1	TRBV19	TRBJ2-3	.	TGTGCCAGTAGTTCGGGACAGGGGGTTACAGATACGCAGTATTTT	CASSSGQGVTDTQYF
.	TRBV10-2	TRBJ2-2	.	TGCGCCAGCAGTGAAATCTCCGGGGAGCTGTTTTTT	CASSEISGELFF
.	TRBV5-1	TRBJ1-6	.	TGCGCCAGCCGGGGGGCCTATGATAATTCACCCCTCCACTTT	CASRGAYDNSPLHF
.	TRBV27	TRBJ1-5	.	TGTGCCAGCAGTTTATCGGCGGGTCACAATCAGCCCCAGCATTTT	CASSLSAGHNQPQHF
TRBD1	TRBV2	TRBJ2-3	.	TGTGCCAGCAGTAGGACAGGGGCTTCAGATACGCAGTATTTT	CASSRTGASDTQYF
TRBD2	TRBV11-2	TRBJ2-2	.	TGTGCCAGCAGCCGGGGGGGCACCGGGGAGCTGTTTTTT	CASSRGGTGELFF
.	TRBV28	TRBJ1-2	.	TGTGCCAGCAGTTTATGGACTAGCCCATCCTATGGCTACACCTTC	CASSLWTSPSYGYTF
TRBD2	TRBV5-6	TRBJ2-7	.	TGTGCCAGCAGCTTGATAGCGGGACCCTTTAACCCCTACGAGCAGTACTTC	CASSLIAGPFNPYEQYF
.	TRBV6-5	TRBJ1-2	.	TGTGCCAGCAGTTACTCTCCCCGGGCTAACTATGGCTACACCTTC	CASSYSPRANYGYTF
TRBD2	TRBV27	TRBJ2-3	once	TGTGCCAGCAGAGCTAGCGGGAGGCCGGGGGGTACGCAGTATTTT	CASRASGRPGGTQYF
TRBD2	TRBV7-6	TRBJ2-6	.	TGTGCCAGCAGCCCACGCCCGCAGGAATACCAAGCGGGACCATCTGGGGCCAACGTCCTGACTTTC	CASSPRPQEYQAGPSGANVLTF
TRBD1	TRBV9	TRBJ1-4	.	TGTGCCAGCAGCAGGGGGACAGGAACTGAAAAACTGTTTTTT	CASSRGTGTEKLFF
.	TRBV10-1	TRBJ2-7	.	TGCGCCAGCTCCCAGGGTTACGAGCAGTACTTC	CASSQGYEQYF
.	TRBV21-1	TRBJ2-3	.	TGTGCCAGCAGCAAAGGGACAGTGAGCACAGATACGCAGTATTTT	CASSKGTVSTDTQYF